This TCR beta chain was recorded in a study of T cell changes during pregnancy in multiple sclerosis. Trimming at V came to 6 bases and at J to 4 bases, leaving 6 bases not matched to a gene. The CDR3 has 15 residues. CDR1 is SGHTA and CDR2 is FQGNSA in the germline V gene. This table comes from immunoSEQ multiplex PCR, and its TCRdb copy is limited to in-frame clones, with some not included. In the table there are 43,000 or so clones, 80% to 95% of which are singletons. The source is a female donor with multiple sclerosis, enrolled in a pregnancy study. Material: peripheral blood, obtained in the third trimester of pregnancy. The rearrangement uses TRBV7-2 and TRBJ2-3; 11 bases match TRBD2. The CDR3 spells CASSTVAGGADTQYF. For the CDR3, the DNA is TGTGCCAGCAGTACCGTAGCGGGAGGGGCAGATACGCAGTATTTT.